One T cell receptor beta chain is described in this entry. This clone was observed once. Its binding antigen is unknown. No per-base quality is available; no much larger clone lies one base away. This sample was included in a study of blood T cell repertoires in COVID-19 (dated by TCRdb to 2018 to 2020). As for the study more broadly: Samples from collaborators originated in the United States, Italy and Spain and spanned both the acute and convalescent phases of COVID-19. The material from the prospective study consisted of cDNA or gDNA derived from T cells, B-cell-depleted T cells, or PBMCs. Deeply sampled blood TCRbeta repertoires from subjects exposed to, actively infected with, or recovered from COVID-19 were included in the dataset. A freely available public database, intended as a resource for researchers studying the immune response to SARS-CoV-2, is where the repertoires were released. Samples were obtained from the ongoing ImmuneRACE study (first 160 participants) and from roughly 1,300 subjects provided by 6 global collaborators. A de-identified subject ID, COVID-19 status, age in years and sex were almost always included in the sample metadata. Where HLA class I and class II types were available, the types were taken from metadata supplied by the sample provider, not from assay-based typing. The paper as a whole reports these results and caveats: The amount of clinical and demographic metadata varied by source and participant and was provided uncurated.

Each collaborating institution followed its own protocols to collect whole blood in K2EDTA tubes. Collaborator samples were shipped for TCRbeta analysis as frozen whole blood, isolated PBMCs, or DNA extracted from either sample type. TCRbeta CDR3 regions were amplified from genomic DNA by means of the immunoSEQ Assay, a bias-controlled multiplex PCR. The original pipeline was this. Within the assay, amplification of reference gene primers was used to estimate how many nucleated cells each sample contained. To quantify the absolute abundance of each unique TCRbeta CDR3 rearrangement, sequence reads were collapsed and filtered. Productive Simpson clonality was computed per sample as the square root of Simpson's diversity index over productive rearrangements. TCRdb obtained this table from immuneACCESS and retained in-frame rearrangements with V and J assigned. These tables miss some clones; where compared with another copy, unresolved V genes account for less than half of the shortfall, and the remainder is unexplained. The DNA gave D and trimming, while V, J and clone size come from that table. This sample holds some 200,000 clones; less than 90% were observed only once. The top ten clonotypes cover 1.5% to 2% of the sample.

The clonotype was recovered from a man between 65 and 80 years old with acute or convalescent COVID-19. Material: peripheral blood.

The CDR3 corresponds to CASSNDRGGEQYF. Here is the DNA: TGTGCCAGCAGTAATGACAGGGGAGGGGAGCAGTACTTC. The V and J segments used are TRBV2 and TRBJ2-7; TRBD1 might be the D gene, on 8 matching bases. As encoded in the germline V gene, CDR1 is SNHLY while CDR2 is FYNNEI. The trim is 5 bases for V and 7 bases for J, with a gap of 15 bases between the germline ends. Including the terminal cysteine and phenylalanine, the CDR3 comprises 13 residues. Solely the CDR3 DNA is kept, with 39 bases framed from the first base.